This entry lists 26 T cell receptor beta chains sequenced from one sample in a study of T cell responses to AZD1222 COVID-19 vaccine. Clones were sequenced by immunoSEQ multiplex PCR, and TCRdb holds only the in-frame ones, with some missing. Among 100,000 to 150,000 clones listed, approximately 85% were seen once. The sample in question was peripheral blood, obtained 28 days after the second AZD1222 dose. These receptors came from an adult who received the AZD1222 COVID-19 vaccine.

The chain combines TRBV5-1 with TRBJ1-4; D might be TRBD1 (5 bases). Between the trimmed V and J ends, which lost 1 base and 5 bases, there was a span of 12 bases. This CDR3 is built from 15 residues. CDR1 and CDR2 (germline): SGHRS, YFSETQ. The CDR3 sequence: CASSLFAGGNEKLFF. The CDR3 bases are TGCGCCAGCAGCTTGTTTGCCGGGGGAAATGAAAAACTGTTTTTT.

This clone was counted a few times. CDR3 loop: CASSYRFGTPYEQYF. CDR3 nucleotide sequence: TGTGCCAGCAGTTACAGGTTCGGCACTCCCTACGAGCAGTACTTC. The chain links TRBV6-6 to TRBJ2-7, with D unclear. The germline CDR1 and CDR2 sequences are MNHNY and SVGAGI (reference sequence). This CDR3 is built from 15 residues. Trimming cost V 2 bases and J 2 bases, with 13 bases left between them.

In its sample, this clone was seen once. This chain joins TRBV7-2 and TRBJ2-3; tentatively, D is TRBD2 (6 bases). The CDR3 extends over 14 amino acids. Germline CDR1 is SGHTA and CDR2 is FQGNSA. V lost 5 bases to trimming and J lost 6 bases, with 15 bases between them. CDR3 loop: CASSLSGAGDTQYF. The DNA for the CDR3 is TGTGCCAGCAGCCTATCGGGAGCTGGGGATACGCAGTATTTT.

This rearrangement joins TRBV5-1 to TRBJ1-6; 7 bases match TRBD1. Germline CDR1 and CDR2: SGHRS and YFSETQ. Trimming took 4 bases from V and 7 from J; bases not matched to a gene: 23. This CDR3 region has 20 residues. In DNA form, the CDR3 reads TGCGCCAGCAGCCCCCTCTACGGCGGGGGGACAGCGGTATCAAATTCACCCCTCCACTTT. This encodes CASSPLYGGGTAVSNSPLHF.

This clone showed up just once. CDR3 nucleotide sequence: TGCAGCGTTGAAGAAGGGCACAGGGGTGGTGAAAAACTGTTTTTT. Its protein is CSVEEGHRGGEKLFF. This chain connects TRBV29-1 to TRBJ1-4; 7 bases are a match to TRBD1. Looked up from germline, CDR1 is SQVTM and CDR2 is ANQGSEA. V trimming: 0 bases; J trimming: 7 bases; junction bases outside the gene matches: 8. This CDR3 spans 15 amino acids.

This clone was detected only once. The chain joins TRBV19 to TRBJ1-3; D not resolved. Germline values: CDR1 LNHDA, CDR2 SQIVND (reference sequence). V was pared by 5 bases and J by 7 bases, with 12 bases between. The CDR3 extends over 13 amino acids. As DNA, the CDR3 is TGTGCCAGTAGTCCTCAAAGTTGGAACACCATATATTTT. Its protein product is CASSPQSWNTIYF.

V and J are TRBV7-9 and TRBJ2-7; D uncertain. Trimming shortened V by 5 bases and J by 2 bases, and 13 bases separated the two germline ends. The CDR3 is 14 amino acids. The germline V gene has CDR1 SEHNR and CDR2 FQNEAQ (reference sequence). The CDR3 spells CASSPLRMTYEQYF. CDR3 nucleotides: TGTGCCAGCAGCCCCCTCCGCATGACCTACGAGCAGTACTTC.

The rearrangement uses TRBV5-1 and TRBJ1-1; D gene uncertain. Per the germline V gene, CDR1 is SGHRS and CDR2 is YFSETQ. V was pared by 5 bases and J by 8 bases, with 13 bases between. This CDR3 comprises 12 residues. CDR3 bases: TGCGCCAGCAGTTATGGCGAGACAGAAGCTTTCTTT. This translates into CASSYGETEAFF.

This clone was observed a few times. The V call is TRBV2, the J call TRBJ1-2; 8 bases are a match to TRBD1. V dropped 2 bases and J dropped 4; count of bases not matched to a gene: 3. In germline, CDR1 is SNHLY, CDR2 FYNNEI. The CDR3 contains 14 residues. The CDR3 protein is CASSEQGASYGYTF. The CDR3 nucleotides are TGTGCCAGCAGTGAACAGGGGGCTAGCTATGGCTACACCTTC.

The V call is TRBV6-4, the J call TRBJ1-2; D gene ambiguous. This CDR3 comprises 11 residues. CDR1 is MRHNA and CDR2 is SNTAGT in the germline V gene. The V and J ends lost 4 bases and 8 bases respectively, with 8 bases between them. The CDR3 reads CASSGPSGYTF. CDR3 DNA sequence: TGTGCCAGCAGTGGTCCGTCAGGCTACACCTTC.

This clone was counted only a few times. This CDR3 is also generated by other DNA sequences in the sample. This chain joins TRBV5-6 and TRBJ2-7, with D perhaps TRBD1 or TRBD2 (5 bases each). CDR1 is SGHDT and CDR2 is YYEEEE in the germline V gene. Trimming pared 4 bases from V and 0 bases from J, leaving 14 bases between. The CDR3 contains 15 residues. CDR3 protein: CASSLPGASSYEQYF. The DNA for the CDR3 is TGTGCCAGCAGCCTCCCCGGGGCGAGCTCCTACGAGCAGTACTTC.

The chain couples TRBV29-1 to TRBJ2-7; D gene unclear. CDR3 length: 18 amino acids. The germline gives CDR1 SQVTM, CDR2 ANQGSEA. Trimming stripped 3 bases from V and 5 bases from J, with 29 bases between. In nucleotides, the CDR3 is TGCAGCGTTGATTTTGGAAGGGTGATGGCCCCCTCGACCCACGAGCAGTACTTC. This encodes CSVDFGRVMAPSTHEQYF.

The rearrangement joins TRBV29-1 to TRBJ1-1, with a tentative D call TRBD1 (5 bases). This CDR3 comprises 14 residues. Trimming removed 2 bases from V and 3 bases from J, with 13 bases in between. Germline loops: CDR1 SQVTM, CDR2 ANQGSEA. This CDR3 reads CSVEKGGVDTEAFF. The CDR3 bases are TGCAGCGTTGAAAAGGGAGGGGTTGACACTGAAGCTTTCTTT.

This chain connects TRBV18 to TRBJ2-1; 9 bases agree with TRBD1. Germline CDR1 reads KGHSH; CDR2 reads LQKENI. The V segment lost 3 bases and the J segment 7 bases; nucleotides outside the gene matches: 13. This CDR3 region has 17 residues. The CDR3: CASSPLIRTGDRNEQFF. The CDR3 DNA follows: TGTGCCAGCTCACCGCTGATCCGGACAGGGGACAGGAATGAGCAGTTCTTC. Variable domain in full (rest from reference TRBV18 and TRBJ2-1): NAGVMQNPRHLVRRRGQEARLRCSPMKGHSHVYWYRQLPEEGLKFMVYLQKENIIDESGMPKERFSAEFPKEGPSILRIQQVVRGDSAAYFCASSPLIRTGDRNEQFFGPGTRLTVL.

The sample holds one count of this clone. The V call is TRBV5-4, the J call TRBJ2-1; D might be TRBD2 (5 bases). V lost 1 base to trimming and J lost 8 bases, with 13 bases between them. The germline V gene encodes CDR1 SGHNT and CDR2 YYREEE (reference sequence). CDR3 length: 14 amino acids. This chain's CDR3 is CASSLPDYSDEQFF. The CDR3 DNA follows: TGTGCCAGCAGCTTGCCTGACTACTCCGATGAGCAGTTCTTC.

The chain is built from TRBV11-2 and TRBJ2-1; D might be TRBD2 (6 bases). The CDR3 consists of 13 residues. V shed 4 bases and J shed 7 bases, with 11 bases lying between them. Germline V gene sequence: CDR1 SGHAT, CDR2 FQNNGV. CDR3 region: CASSYAGGNEQFF. Written as DNA, the CDR3 is TGTGCCAGCAGCTACGCCGGGGGAAATGAGCAGTTCTTC.

The rearrangement joins TRBV5-1 to TRBJ1-4; D unclear. The CDR3 covers 14 residues. Trimming stripped 0 bases from V and 3 bases from J, with 6 bases between. Germline V gene sequence: CDR1 SGHRS, CDR2 YFSETQ. CDR3 DNA sequence: TGCGCCAGCAGCTTGGACGGGGCTAATGAAAAACTGTTTTTT. It translates to CASSLDGANEKLFF. Using reference TRBV5-1 and TRBJ1-4 for the parts outside the CDR3, the full variable domain is KAGVTQTPRYLIKTRGQQVTLSCSPISGHRSVSWYQQTPGQGLQFLFEYFSETQRNKGNFPGRFSGRQFSNSRSEMNVSTLELGDSALYLCASSLDGANEKLFFGSGTQLSVL.

This sequence joins TRBV6-2 or TRBV6-3 and TRBJ2-1; possibly TRBD2 for D (5 bases). The CDR3 runs 11 residues. The V end lost 2 bases, the J end lost 10 bases, and 6 bases lay between the germline ends. CDR1 MNHEY and CDR2 SVGEGT come from the germline V gene. The CDR3 here is CASSYREEQFF. DNA for the CDR3: TGTGCCAGCAGTTACCGGGAAGAGCAGTTCTTC.

This chain connects TRBV7-9 to TRBJ1-1, with 7 positions matching TRBD1. With V trimmed by 5 bases and J by 5 bases, 17 bases remained unmatched. Germline loops: CDR1 SEHNR, CDR2 FQNEAQ (reference sequence). CDR3 length: 17 residues. This chain's CDR3 is CASSPRLREGAKTEAFF. The CDR3 DNA reads as TGTGCCAGCAGCCCCCGGTTGCGCGAGGGGGCCAAGACTGAAGCTTTCTTT.

V and J are TRBV30 and TRBJ1-1; tentatively, D is TRBD1 (5 bases). V was pared by 2 bases and J by 2 bases, with 9 bases between. The CDR3 extends over 13 amino acids. From germline, CDR1 is GTSNPN and CDR2 SVGIG (reference sequence). CDR3 nucleotides: TGTGCCTGGAGTCCACAGGCTAACACTGAAGCTTTCTTT. Translating it yields CAWSPQANTEAFF.

The chain joins TRBV4-2 to TRBJ2-2; TRBD1 is a possible D gene (6 bases). CDR3 length: 17 amino acids. Trimming left V 3 bases short and J 0 bases short, with 14 bases between. The germline V gene has CDR1 LGHNA and CDR2 YNFKEQ. The CDR3 nucleotides are TGTGCCAGCAGCCATTGGACCGGGACACCGAACACCGGGGAGCTGTTTTTT. This codes for CASSHWTGTPNTGELFF.

The gene calls are TRBV4-3 and TRBJ1-1; D possibly corresponds to TRBD1 (5 bases). Germline CDR1 reads LGHNA; CDR2 reads YSLEER. Trimming took off 0 bases at V and 0 bases at J, with 14 bases between the two ends. CDR3 length: 17 amino acids. CDR3 sequence: CASSQDPPGTMNTEAFF. Here the CDR3 DNA reads TGCGCCAGCAGCCAAGATCCACCGGGGACCATGAACACTGAAGCTTTCTTT.

Only one count was recorded for this clone. The chain recombines TRBV6-4 with TRBJ2-2; D may be TRBD1 (6 bases). V lost 3 bases to trimming and J lost 7 bases, with 18 bases between them. Germline V gene sequence: CDR1 MRHNA, CDR2 SNTAGT. The CDR3 has 16 amino acids. The CDR3 reads CASSESSTGNIGELFF. In DNA, the CDR3 is TGTGCCAGCAGTGAGTCGTCTACAGGGAATATCGGGGAGCTGTTTTTT.

V usage is TRBV10-3 and J usage is TRBJ2-1; D unresolved. Germline CDR1 reads ENHRY; CDR2 reads SYGVKD. V lost 4 bases to trimming and J lost 2 bases, with 15 bases between them. The CDR3 length is 16 residues. The CDR3 nucleotides read TGTGCCATCAGTGCGGGTGGTGGGCCCGCCTACAATGAGCAGTTCTTC. Its protein product is CAISAGGGPAYNEQFF.

This chain connects TRBV2 to TRBJ1-1; possible D gene TRBD1, 6 bases. The CDR3 runs to 11 residues. The ends were cut back, 9 bases at V and 4 bases at J, with 9 bases in the middle. CDR1 and CDR2 (germline): SNHLY, FYNNEI. The chain's CDR3 is CASTGFTEAFF. The DNA for the CDR3 is TGTGCCAGTACAGGGTTCACTGAAGCTTTCTTT.

The chain is built from TRBV29-1 and TRBJ2-1, with D uncertain. V was shortened by 1 base and J by 9 bases, with 22 bases between the two germline ends. CDR1 SQVTM and CDR2 ANQGSEA come from the germline V gene. CDR3 length: 16 residues. CDR3 nucleotide sequence: TGCAGCGTTGAAGCCTCAGGAGTCGGCTCGGTGGGTGAGCAGTTCTTC. The encoded protein is CSVEASGVGSVGEQFF.